Listed below are T cell receptor beta chains from one sample, sequenced in a study of cytomegalovirus exposure and HLA in healthy donors. Measured with immunoSEQ multiplex PCR; TCRdb has only the in-frame clones, and not every one. Its table records about 160,000 clones. Sequenced input: PBMCs. These receptors originate from a man aged 25-40 years in good health and CMV-seronegative. CDR3s include the opening cysteine and the closing phenylalanine or tryptophan. D genes are given only for firm matches.

v_call	j_call	d_call	cdr3_nt	cdr3_aa
TRBV19	TRBJ2-2	-	TGTGCCAGTAGCCCCACGAACACCGGGGAGCTGTTTTTT	CASSPTNTGELFF
TRBV19	TRBJ2-7	-	TGTGCCAGTAGTATGATGGGCAGCAGCTACGAGCAGTACTTC	CASSMMGSSYEQYF
TRBV27	TRBJ2-5	TRBD2	TGTGCCAGCAGGTCGGGCGGGAGGTACACGGAGACCCAGTACTTC	CASRSGGRYTETQYF
TRBV2	TRBJ1-2	TRBD1	TGTGCCAGCAGTCCTCCGGGACAGTATGGCTACACCTTC	CASSPPGQYGYTF
TRBV18	TRBJ1-4	TRBD1	TGTGCCAGCTCACCCCAGGGGGGAAATGAAAAACTGTTTTTT	CASSPQGGNEKLFF
TRBV10-3	TRBJ2-7	-	TGTGCCATCAGTGCAAAACAGGTCCCCTACGAGCAGTACTTC	CAISAKQVPYEQYF
TRBV7-9	TRBJ2-7	-	TGTGCCAGCAGCTTAGAAGGGACACTTTCTTACGAGCAGTACTTC	CASSLEGTLSYEQYF
TRBV7-6	TRBJ2-5	TRBD2	TGTGCCAGCAGCTTAGCTAGGACTAGCGGTAAAGAGACCCAGTACTTC	CASSLARTSGKETQYF
TRBV4-3	TRBJ2-1	-	TGCGCCAGCAGCCAAGATGGCGCGGGCACCTACAATGAGCAGTTCTTC	CASSQDGAGTYNEQFF
TRBV29-1	TRBJ2-5	-	TGCAGCGTTTTGGCAAAAGAGACCCAGTACTTC	CSVLAKETQYF
TRBV15	TRBJ1-5	TRBD1	TGTGCCACCAGCAGAGGAGGGACAGGGGTTTCCCAGCCCCAGCATTTT	CATSRGGTGVSQPQHF
TRBV6-1	TRBJ2-7	-	TGTGCCAGCAGTGGCCCCGGGACTGGAGCCTACGAGCAGTACTTC	CASSGPGTGAYEQYF
TRBV5-8	TRBJ2-2	TRBD1	TGTGCCAGCAGCAGGGGACAGACCTTGAACACCGGGGAGCTGTTTTTT	CASSRGQTLNTGELFF
TRBV19	TRBJ1-5	TRBD1	TGTGCCAGTAGACTACAGGGGAAGGGTCAGCCCCAGCATTTT	CASRLQGKGQPQHF
TRBV19	TRBJ2-6	TRBD1	TGTGCCAGCCGGACAGGGGCCGGGGCCAACGTCCTGACTTTC	CASRTGAGANVLTF
TRBV6-5	TRBJ2-1	-	TGTGCCAGCAGTGTACAGGGCCTTGATCTGAATGAGCAGTTCTTC	CASSVQGLDLNEQFF
TRBV14	TRBJ1-2	-	TGTGCCAGCAGCCAAGACCAGGTTGTTACAGGGGGCTACACCTTC	CASSQDQVVTGGYTF
TRBV7-9	TRBJ1-1	-	TGTGCCAGCAGCGAGACTCTCGCGGGGACTGAAGCTTTCTTT	CASSETLAGTEAFF
TRBV6-6	TRBJ2-1	TRBD2	TGTGCCAGCAGGGGGACTAGCGGCCCCTACAATGAGCAGTTCTTC	CASRGTSGPYNEQFF
TRBV29-1	TRBJ2-7	-	TGCAGCGTTGAATCCGGGATACGCTTCGACGAGCAGTACTTC	CSVESGIRFDEQYF
TRBV5-1	TRBJ1-3	TRBD1	TGCGCCAGCAGCTACGGAGGGGGCTATAACTCTGGAAACACCATATATTTT	CASSYGGGYNSGNTIYF
TRBV5-5	TRBJ1-5	-	TGTGCCAGCACCCTTGCAGGGGACCCCAATCAGCCCCAGCATTTT	CASTLAGDPNQPQHF
TRBV4-2	TRBJ2-1	-	TGTGCCAGCAGCCAGAGACTGCTTAGTTGGCAGTTCTTC	CASSQRLLSWQFF
TRBV11-2	TRBJ1-3	TRBD1	TGTGCCAGCAGCACGGGACAGCCGTACACCATATATTTT	CASSTGQPYTIYF
TRBV5-4	TRBJ2-3	-	TGTGCCAGCAGTTCATGGAGGGGCACAGATACGCAGTATTTT	CASSSWRGTDTQYF
TRBV11-2	TRBJ2-2	TRBD2	TGTGCCAGCAGCAAGGGACTAGCGACGCCCGGGGAGCTGTTTTTT	CASSKGLATPGELFF
TRBV19	TRBJ2-7	-	TGTGCCAGTAGTGCTCCAGGGAGGAGGGCCCACGAGCAGTACTTC	CASSAPGRRAHEQYF
TRBV15	TRBJ1-3	-	TGTGCCACCCGCTTTACGGGGGGATTAGCTGGAAACACCATATATTTT	CATRFTGGLAGNTIYF
TRBV15	TRBJ1-1	-	TGTGCCACCAGCAGAGACCAAACTGAAGCTTTCTTT	CATSRDQTEAFF
TRBV7-6	TRBJ1-2	TRBD1	TGTGCCAGCAGCCCCGACTTGGAGGGACAGGGCTATGGCTACACCTTC	CASSPDLEGQGYGYTF
TRBV6-5	TRBJ2-3	-	TGTGCCAGCAGTTACGACGGGAGCGCAGATACGCAGTATTTT	CASSYDGSADTQYF
TRBV7-3	TRBJ2-3	TRBD2	TGTGCCAGCAGCACTCGGACTAGGGCAGATACGCAGTATTTT	CASSTRTRADTQYF
TRBV5-1	TRBJ2-4	TRBD1	TGCGCCAGCAGCCCCTCGGGGACAGAAGGGGCCAAAAACATTCAGTACTTC	CASSPSGTEGAKNIQYF
TRBV2	TRBJ1-5	-	TGTGCCAGCAGTGAAGCGACGGGGAATCAGCCCCAGCATTTT	CASSEATGNQPQHF
TRBV6-5	TRBJ1-1	-	TGTGCCAGCAGTTACAGTCGCAGGTGGGACACTGAAGCTTTCTTT	CASSYSRRWDTEAFF
TRBV27	TRBJ2-7	TRBD1	TGTGCCAGCAGGGCTCGGGGACAGGGATCCCCCTCGCGAGGAAGTATCCGTCCCTACGAGCAGTACTTC	CASRARGQGSPSRGSIRPYEQYF
TRBV28	TRBJ1-2	TRBD1	TGTGCCAGCAGTTCAGGGGGATGGCCTGGGAGAAACTATGGCTACACCTTC	CASSSGGWPGRNYGYTF
TRBV30	TRBJ2-7	TRBD2	TGTGCCTGGAGACCGACTAGCGCCTACGAGCAGTACTTC	CAWRPTSAYEQYF
TRBV18	TRBJ1-3	-	TGTGCCAGCTCACCGGGGCAGGGAAGTGGAAACACCATATATTTT	CASSPGQGSGNTIYF
TRBV15	TRBJ2-5	TRBD2	TGTGCCACCAGCAGAGATGCGGGGGCTAGCGGGAGTCTAGGGACCCAGTACTTC	CATSRDAGASGSLGTQYF
TRBV21-1	TRBJ2-1	-	TGTGCCAGCAGCAAAGGACTAGCGGGAGTAATTGAGCAGTTCTTC	CASSKGLAGVIEQFF
TRBV5-1	TRBJ1-1	TRBD1	TGCGCCAGCAGCTTGGAGCAGGGGGCTGAAGCTTTCTTT	CASSLEQGAEAFF
TRBV27	TRBJ2-2	-	TGTGCCAGCAGTTCGCACGGGAGTGGCACCGGGGAGCTGTTTTTT	CASSSHGSGTGELFF
TRBV10-2	TRBJ2-7	-	TGCGCCAGCAGTGAGTCATGGGGGCAGGTCTCCTACGAGCAGTACTTC	CASSESWGQVSYEQYF
TRBV10-3	TRBJ2-2	-	TGTGCCATCAGGGACACGAACACCGGGGAGCTGTTTTTT	CAIRDTNTGELFF
TRBV11-3	TRBJ2-1	TRBD1	TGTGCCAGCAGCTTAGAATACTTGCGACAGGGGGCCCGCGGGCAGTTCTTC	CASSLEYLRQGARGQFF
TRBV5-1	TRBJ2-5	TRBD2	TGCGCCAGCAGCTTGGCTCTAGCGGGAGGAACCCAAGAGACCCAGTACTTC	CASSLALAGGTQETQYF
TRBV4-3	TRBJ1-2	TRBD1	TGCGCCAGCAGCCATGCTGGGTCAGGACAGGCCGATGGCTACACCTTC	CASSHAGSGQADGYTF
TRBV7-2	TRBJ2-7	-	TGTGCCAGCAGCCCTCGGACTAAGCGGAACGAGCAGTACTTC	CASSPRTKRNEQYF
TRBV5-1	TRBJ2-5	-	TGCGCCAGCAGCTTGGCCTTTTCTGTAGAAGAGACCCAGTACTTC	CASSLAFSVEETQYF
TRBV11-3	TRBJ1-1	-	TGTGCCAGCAGCTTAGGCCGGGGGATGAACACTGAAGCTTTCTTT	CASSLGRGMNTEAFF
TRBV6-4	TRBJ2-1	-	TGTGCCAGCAGTCTAGGGGCATACAATGAGCAGTTCTTC	CASSLGAYNEQFF
TRBV25-1	TRBJ2-7	TRBD1	TGTGCCAGCAGTGAAGAGGGGACAGGGGGTATCCCCTACGAGCAGTACTTC	CASSEEGTGGIPYEQYF
TRBV5-1	TRBJ2-5	TRBD2	TGCGCCAGCAGCTTGGGACTAGCGGGAGGGAAAGAGACCCAGTACTTC	CASSLGLAGGKETQYF
TRBV5-1	TRBJ1-2	-	TGCGCCAGCAGAGATTCGTTAGCTAACTATGGCTACACCTTC	CASRDSLANYGYTF
TRBV5-4	TRBJ2-3	TRBD1	TGTGCCAGCAGCCCAGGACAGGGAACAGATACGCAGTATTTT	CASSPGQGTDTQYF